A single sample is the source of the 14 T cell receptor beta chains below, sequenced in a study of blood T cell repertoires in COVID-19. TCRdb's copy holds only in-frame clones and misses some; the assay was immunoSEQ multiplex PCR. Of more than 85,000 clones listed, around four fifths are singletons. Specimen: peripheral blood. The source is a woman aged 55-70 years with acute or convalescent COVID-19.

This sequence joins TRBV5-4 and TRBJ1-1, with D perhaps matching TRBD1 (5 bases). The V gene's germline CDR1 is SGHNT and CDR2 YYREEE (reference sequence). This CDR3 region has 12 residues. V lost 4 bases and J lost 10, with 14 bases in between. In nucleotides, the CDR3 is TGTGCCAGCAGCCCCAGGGAGGGGACAGCTTTCTTT. Its protein product is CASSPREGTAFF. Combining the CDR3 with reference TRBV5-4 and TRBJ1-1 gives the whole variable domain ETGVTQSPTHLIKTRGQQVTLRCSSQSGHNTVSWYQQALGQGPQFIFQYYREEENGRGNFPPRFSGLQFPNYSSELNVNALELDDSALYLCASSPREGTAFFGQGTRLTVV.

The rearrangement links TRBV2 to TRBJ1-2; no clear D. CDR3 length: 12 residues. Per germline, CDR1 SNHLY and CDR2 FYNNEI. The germline V and J ends were trimmed by 10 bases and 8 bases, with 17 bases remaining between them. CDR3 loop: CATRPGSRGYTF. The CDR3 region has the DNA TGTGCCACCAGGCCGGGGAGTCGAGGCTACACCTTC.

This clone was seen only a few times. The rearrangement uses TRBV14 and TRBJ1-1; D gene ambiguous. The germline CDR1 and CDR2 sequences are SGHDN and FVKESK. The CDR3 sequence is 13 residues long. Trimming removed 6 bases from V and 10 bases from J, with 18 bases in between. The CDR3 loop reads CASSREVADRAFF. In nucleotides, the CDR3 is TGTGCCAGCAGTCGCGAAGTAGCCGACCGAGCTTTCTTT.

The CDR3 protein is CASSLTRDTEAFF. CDR3 DNA: TGTGCCAGCAGCTTAACGCGGGACACTGAAGCTTTCTTT. The V and J genes are TRBV7-9 and TRBJ1-1; D unclear. The ends were cut back, 2 bases at V and 3 bases at J, with 7 bases in the middle. The CDR3 is made up of 13 amino acids. CDR1 and CDR2 (germline): SEHNR, FQNEAQ (reference sequence).

This rearrangement joins TRBV5-1 to TRBJ1-4; 11 nucleotides line up with TRBD1. V trimming: 4 bases; J trimming: 0 bases; junction bases outside the gene matches: 2. CDR3 length equals 16 residues. The germline gives CDR1 SGHRS, CDR2 YFSETQ. The CDR3 here is CASSPGQGATNEKLFF. The DNA for the CDR3 is TGCGCCAGCAGCCCGGGACAGGGGGCAACTAATGAAAAACTGTTTTTT.

V gene TRBV28 combines with J gene TRBJ1-6; TRBD1 is a possible D gene (5 bases). The CDR3 runs to 17 residues. Trimming took off 3 bases at V and 8 bases at J, with 20 bases between the two ends. Germline V gene data show CDR1 as MDHEN and CDR2 as SYDVKM. The CDR3 DNA reads as TGTGCCAGCAGTTTCTATGACCAAACTCCAGGGCATTCACCCCTCCACTTT. Protein sequence: CASSFYDQTPGHSPLHF.

The chain combines TRBV7-6 with TRBJ1-2; 8 bases agree with TRBD1. The CDR3 has 16 amino acids. CDR1 is SGHVS and CDR2 is FNYEAQ in the germline V gene. The V segment lost 2 bases and the J segment 4 bases; nucleotides outside the gene matches: 9. For the CDR3, the DNA is TGTGCCAGCAGCTTAAATACAGGGGGACGTCTCTATGGCTACACCTTC. It yields the protein CASSLNTGGRLYGYTF. The full variable domain, its missing parts supplied by reference TRBV7-6 and TRBJ1-2, is GAGVSQSPRYKVTKRGQDVALRCDPISGHVSLYWYRQALGQGPEFLTYFNYEAQQDKSGLPNDRFSAERPEGSISTLTIQRTEQRDSAMYRCASSLNTGGRLYGYTFGSGTRLTVV.

The J gene is TRBJ2-5, the V gene TRBV6-6; 9 positions match TRBD1. The ends lost 5 bases at V and 6 bases at J; junction bases unmatched: 4. CDR3 length equals 13 residues. The germline V gene encodes CDR1 MNHNY and CDR2 SVGAGI (reference sequence). CDR3 DNA sequence: TGTGCCAGCAGTCTGGGACAGGGCCAGACCCAGTACTTC. Translating gives CASSLGQGQTQYF.

This rearrangement joins TRBV4-3 to TRBJ1-5, with a weak D call TRBD1 (5 bases). CDR3 length equals 14 residues. V shed 1 base and J shed 1 base, with 5 bases lying between them. Germline lookup yields CDR1 LGHNA and CDR2 YSLEER. The CDR3 nucleotides read TGCGCCAGCAGCCAAGCAGGGAGCAATCAGCCCCAGCATTTT. This gives the protein CASSQAGSNQPQHF.

The chain joins TRBV11-2 to TRBJ2-1; 15 bases map to TRBD2. CDR1 and CDR2 from the germline V gene are SGHAT and FQNNGV. CDR3 length: 15 amino acids. V lost 5 bases, J lost 10 bases, and 6 bases stayed unmatched. The DNA of the CDR3 is TGTGCCAGCAGCCACGGACTAGCGGGGGGGCAGGAGCAGTTCTTC. Residues: CASSHGLAGGQEQFF.

V gene TRBV28 combines with J gene TRBJ1-5; a weak D match, TRBD1 (6 bases). The CDR3 consists of 13 residues. V was pared by 7 bases and J by 4 bases, with 11 bases between. The germline V gene encodes CDR1 MDHEN and CDR2 SYDVKM. CDR3 DNA sequence: TGTGCCAGCACCCTAAGGGGGAATCAGCCCCAGCATTTT. This gives the protein CASTLRGNQPQHF.

V usage is TRBV27 and J usage is TRBJ1-1, with 9 bases that match TRBD1. Trimming at V came to 5 bases and at J to 6 bases, leaving 10 bases not matched to a gene. CDR3 length equals 15 residues. The germline CDR1 and CDR2 sequences are MNHEY and SMNVEV (reference sequence). The CDR3 sequence is CASSKLGQGIAEAFF. The CDR3 nucleotides read TGTGCCAGCAGTAAACTAGGACAGGGGATTGCTGAAGCTTTCTTT.

This sequence joins TRBV5-6 and TRBJ2-5, with 8 bases identical to TRBD1. V shed 3 bases, J shed 13 bases, and the junction held 17 bases outside the gene matches. Germline loops: CDR1 SGHDT, CDR2 YYEEEE. The CDR3 length is 15 residues. The CDR3 loop reads CASSSYAGQAYAGYF. The CDR3 nucleotides are TGTGCCAGCAGCTCCTATGCGGGACAGGCATATGCTGGGTACTTC.

This clone was recorded once. The rearrangement joins TRBV30 to TRBJ1-2; tentatively, D is TRBD1 (6 bases). From germline, CDR1 is GTSNPN and CDR2 SVGIG (reference sequence). The CDR3 runs 12 residues. V was trimmed by 1 base and J by 8 bases, leaving 11 bases between them. CDR3 coding DNA: TGTGCCTGGAGTGGAACAGGGTACGGCTACACCTTC. Translating it yields CAWSGTGYGYTF.